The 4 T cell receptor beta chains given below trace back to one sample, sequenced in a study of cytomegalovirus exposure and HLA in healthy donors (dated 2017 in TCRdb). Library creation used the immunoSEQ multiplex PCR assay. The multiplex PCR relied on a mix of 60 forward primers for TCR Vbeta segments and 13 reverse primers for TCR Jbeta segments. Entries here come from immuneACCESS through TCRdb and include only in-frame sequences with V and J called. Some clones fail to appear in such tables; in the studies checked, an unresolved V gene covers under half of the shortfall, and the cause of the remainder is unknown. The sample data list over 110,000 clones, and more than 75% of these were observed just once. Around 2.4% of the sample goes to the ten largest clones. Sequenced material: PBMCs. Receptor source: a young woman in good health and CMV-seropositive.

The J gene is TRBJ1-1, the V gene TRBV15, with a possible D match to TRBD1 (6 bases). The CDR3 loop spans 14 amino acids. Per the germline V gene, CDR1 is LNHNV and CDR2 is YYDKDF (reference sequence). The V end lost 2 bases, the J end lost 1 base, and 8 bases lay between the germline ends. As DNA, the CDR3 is TGTGCCACCAGCAGACAGGGGTCGAACACTGAAGCTTTCTTT. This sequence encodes CATSRQGSNTEAFF.

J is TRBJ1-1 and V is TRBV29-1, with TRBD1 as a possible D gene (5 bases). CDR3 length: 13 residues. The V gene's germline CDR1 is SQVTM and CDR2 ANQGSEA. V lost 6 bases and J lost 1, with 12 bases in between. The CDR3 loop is CSVEGLRNTEAFF. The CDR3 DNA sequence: TGCAGCGTCGAGGGACTGCGGAACACTGAAGCTTTCTTT.

The chain's CDR3 is CASSYEDRSYNEQFF. The CDR3 DNA is TGTGCCAGCAGTTACGAGGACAGGAGCTACAATGAGCAGTTCTTC. V usage is TRBV6-6 and J usage is TRBJ2-1, with 7 bases lining up with TRBD1. CDR1 is MNHNY, CDR2 SVGAGI, per germline (reference sequence). CDR3 length equals 15 residues. V was clipped by 2 bases and J by 3 bases; unmatched bases: 4.

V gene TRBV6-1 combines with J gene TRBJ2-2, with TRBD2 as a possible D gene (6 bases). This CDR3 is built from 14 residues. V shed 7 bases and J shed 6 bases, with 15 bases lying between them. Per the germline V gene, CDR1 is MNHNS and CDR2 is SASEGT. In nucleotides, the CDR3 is TGTGCCAGCATACCCGCGGGGAGGTCCGGGGAGCTGTTTTTT. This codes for CASIPAGRSGELFF.